The 5 T cell receptor beta chains listed next were all sequenced from one sample in a study of blood T cell repertoires in COVID-19. Sequencing was performed with immunoSEQ multiplex PCR; in TCRdb, only in-frame clones are kept and a portion is missing. The table lists about 140,000 clones, around 81% of them singletons. Sequencing was carried out using peripheral blood. These receptors were taken from a woman aged 55-75 years with active or convalescent COVID-19.

The chain joins TRBV5-1 to TRBJ2-2, with 8 bases lining up with TRBD1. The CDR3 length is 16 residues. In germline, CDR1 is SGHRS, CDR2 YFSETQ. V was clipped by 4 bases and J by 3 bases; unmatched bases: 8. CDR3 sequence: CASSQWTGRDTGELFF. The CDR3 nucleotides are TGCGCCAGCAGCCAGTGGACAGGGCGCGACACCGGGGAGCTGTTTTTT.

This rearrangement joins TRBV7-2 to TRBJ2-5; 7 bases map to TRBD2. With V trimmed by 5 bases and J by 7 bases, 13 bases remained unmatched. Germline V gene data show CDR1 as SGHTA and CDR2 as FQGNSA. The CDR3 sequence is 15 residues long. CDR3 nucleotide sequence: TGTGCCAGCAGCCCGACCCTCCTTGGGGGGGGGACCCAGTACTTC. Residues: CASSPTLLGGGTQYF.

This clone has a handful of counts. The chain uses TRBV2 and TRBJ1-1, with 8 positions matching TRBD1. The germline V gene has CDR1 SNHLY and CDR2 FYNNEI. CDR3 length: 14 residues. With 4 bases clipped from V and 1 base from J, the junction kept 2 bases outside the gene matches. The CDR3 DNA is TGTGCCAGCAGTGGAGGACAGGGGAACACTGAAGCTTTCTTT. Amino acids: CASSGGQGNTEAFF.

CDR3: CASSPTLGDNSPLHF. Here the CDR3 DNA reads TGTGCCAGCAGCCCCACCCTAGGGGATAATTCACCCCTCCACTTT. The genes are TRBV9 and TRBJ1-6, with D tentatively TRBD1 (5 bases). This CDR3 has 15 amino acids. CDR1 SGDLS and CDR2 YYNGEE come from the germline V gene. The V and J ends lost 4 bases and 5 bases respectively, with 13 bases between them.

The rearrangement joins TRBV19 to TRBJ1-3; D gene unclear. The germline V gene encodes CDR1 LNHDA and CDR2 SQIVND (reference sequence). CDR3 size: 12 residues. Trimming removed 3 bases from V and 3 bases from J, with 3 bases in between. CDR3 nucleotide sequence: TGTGCCAGTAGTATTCATGGAAACACCATATATTTT. Translated: CASSIHGNTIYF.